These 3 T cell receptor beta chains share one sample of origin, sequenced in a study of blood T cell repertoires in COVID-19. Sequencing was performed with immunoSEQ multiplex PCR; in TCRdb, only in-frame clones are kept and a portion is missing. This table holds fewer than 90,000 clones, around 74% found once. The sample comprised peripheral blood. These receptors came from a man aged 55 to 70 with COVID-19, enrolled during active disease.

The chain combines TRBV7-9 with TRBJ2-5, with TRBD2 as a possible D gene (7 bases). Trimming removed 0 bases from V and 5 bases from J, with 10 bases in between. The CDR3 runs 14 residues. Germline V lookup: CDR1 SEHNR, CDR2 FQNEAQ (reference sequence). CDR3 DNA: TGTGCCAGCAGCTTAGCGGGGGGGGCGGAGACCCAGTACTTC. It translates to CASSLAGGAETQYF. The full variable domain, its missing parts supplied by reference TRBV7-9 and TRBJ2-5, is DTGVSQNPRHKITKRGQNVTFRCDPISEHNRLYWYRQTLGQGPEFLTYFQNEAQLEKSRLLSDRFSAERPKGSFSTLEIQRTEQGDSAMYLCASSLAGGAETQYFGPGTRLLVL.

This sequence joins TRBV11-2 and TRBJ2-7; 11 nucleotides align to TRBD2. V lost 5 bases to trimming and J lost 7 bases; unmatched junction nucleotides: 10. The CDR3 loop spans 15 amino acids. Per the germline V gene, CDR1 is SGHAT and CDR2 is FQNNGV. The CDR3 coding sequence is TGTGCCAGCAGCCCCTCCACTAGCGGGGGAGGAGAGCAGTACTTC. Encoded protein: CASSPSTSGGGEQYF.

This rearrangement joins TRBV5-6 to TRBJ1-1; the D is unclear. V was cut by 4 bases and J by 1 base, with 8 bases left in between. The CDR3 runs 13 residues. The germline gives CDR1 SGHDT, CDR2 YYEEEE. The CDR3 sequence: CASSAARNTEAFF. In nucleotides, the CDR3 is TGTGCCAGCAGCGCCGCCAGGAACACTGAAGCTTTCTTT.